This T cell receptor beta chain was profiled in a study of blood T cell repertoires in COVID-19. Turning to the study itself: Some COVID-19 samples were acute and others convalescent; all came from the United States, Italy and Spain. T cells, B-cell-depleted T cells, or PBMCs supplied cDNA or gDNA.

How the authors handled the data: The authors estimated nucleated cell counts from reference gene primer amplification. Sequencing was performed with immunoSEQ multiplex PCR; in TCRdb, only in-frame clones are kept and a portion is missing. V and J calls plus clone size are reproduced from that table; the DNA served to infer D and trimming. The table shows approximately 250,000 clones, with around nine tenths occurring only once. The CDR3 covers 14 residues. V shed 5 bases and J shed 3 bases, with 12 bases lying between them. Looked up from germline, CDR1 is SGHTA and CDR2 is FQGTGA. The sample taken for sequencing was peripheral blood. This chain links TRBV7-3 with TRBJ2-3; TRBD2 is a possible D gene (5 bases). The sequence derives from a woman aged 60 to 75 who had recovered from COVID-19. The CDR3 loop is CASSQTTRTDTQYF. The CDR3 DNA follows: TGTGCCAGCAGCCAGACAACTAGGACAGATACGCAGTATTTT.